This T cell receptor beta chain was profiled in a study of T cells in localized non-small cell lung cancer. Study-wide points: Blood T cell density predicted longer survival; adjacent-lung clonality, shorter.

Regarding this clone: Antigen unknown.

Produced via immunoSEQ multiplex PCR; TCRdb's table is partial and in-frame only. Seen here are 1,000 or so clones, 30% to 45% observed once, and the top ten hold 11% to 15%. The sample was normal lung tissue next to the tumor, taken before any cancer treatment. The clonotype comes from a man between 40 and 75 years old with stage III lung adenocarcinoma.

The CDR3 is CASSLGTSETYEQYF. The CDR3 DNA reads as TGTGCCAGCTCACTTGGGACTAGCGAGACCTACGAGCAGTACTTC. V gene TRBV18 combines with J gene TRBJ2-7; 10 nucleotides line up with TRBD2. V lost 4 bases to trimming and J lost 2 bases; unmatched junction nucleotides: 5. Germline CDR1 and CDR2: KGHSH and LQKENI. CDR3 length equals 15 residues.